This TCR beta chain was profiled in a study of response to subunit inactivated influenza vaccine. Points from the study as a whole: Each seasonal flu vaccination may recruit only limited new T cells, authors suggested.

V lost 1 base, J lost 8 bases, and 14 bases lay in between. Germline V gene data show CDR1 as LGHNA and CDR2 as YSLEER. This CDR3 has 15 amino acids. At least ten counts were recorded for this clonotype. Its antigen is not identified. TCRdb independently ran MiXCR on the RT-PCR reads; one entry per CDR3 protein. The sample lists about 240,000 distinct CDR3 sequences, less than 15% seen once, with 7.8% in the top ten. The chain has TRBV4-3 and TRBJ2-2; no clear D. The receptor was derived from a man in his fifties who received an inactivated influenza vaccine. The specimen comprised non-naive T cells sorted from PBMCs, sampled approximately 15 days before vaccination. The CDR3 loop is CASSQALYSGGELFF. The CDR3 coding sequence is TGCGCCAGCAGCCAAGCTCTCTACAGTGGGGGGGAGCTGTTTTTT.